These 4 T cell receptor beta chains were all obtained from the same sample, sequenced in a study of cytomegalovirus exposure and HLA in healthy donors. Primers included in the PCR were 60 Vbeta and 13 Jbeta primers. Some clones are missing from TCRdb's copy, which holds only in-frame ones; the method was immunoSEQ multiplex PCR. The repertoire includes roughly 120,000 clones, about 8.6% of them detected once, and 6% to 7.5% sits in the top ten. The material sequenced was PBMCs. Receptors were obtained from a woman aged 40 to 49 in good health and CMV-seropositive.

The V call is TRBV5-8, the J call TRBJ1-2; 7 bases line up with TRBD1. CDR1 and CDR2 (germline): SGHTS, YDEGEE. With 0 bases clipped from V and 1 base from J, the junction kept 6 bases outside the gene matches. The length of the CDR3 is 16 residues. The CDR3 sequence: CASSLEPGQLNYGYTF. For the CDR3, the DNA is TGTGCCAGCAGCTTGGAACCGGGACAGCTTAACTATGGCTACACCTTC.

The sample holds a few counts of this clone. The chain has TRBV15 and TRBJ2-7, with D possibly TRBD1 on 6 matching bases. Trimming removed 3 bases at V and 4 bases at J, with 10 bases between. This CDR3 region has 13 residues. CDR1 and CDR2 from the germline V gene are LNHNV and YYDKDF (reference sequence). CDR3 DNA sequence: TGTGCCACCAGCAGCGGCAGGGGTTACGAGCAGTACTTC. This codes for CATSSGRGYEQYF. The whole variable domain, remainder taken from reference TRBV15 and TRBJ2-7, is DAMVIQNPRYQVTQFGKPVTLSCSQTLNHNVMYWYQQKSSQAPKLLFHYYDKDFNNEADTPDNFQSRRPNTSFCFLDIRSPGLGDTAMYLCATSSGRGYEQYFGPGTRLTVT.

This clone was seen a few times. The chain uses TRBV27 and TRBJ2-7, with D perhaps TRBD2 (6 bases). Germline loops: CDR1 MNHEY, CDR2 SMNVEV (reference sequence). Trimming stripped 5 bases from V and 1 base from J, with 15 bases between. The CDR3 runs 15 residues. The CDR3 bases are TGTGCCAGCAGTCCGTGGGGAGGACCTTCCTACGAGCAGTACTTC. Translation gives CASSPWGGPSYEQYF.

There are a few counts of this clone. The chain joins TRBV7-2 to TRBJ2-1, with 16 bases matching TRBD2. V dropped 5 bases and J dropped 6; count of bases not matched to a gene: 13. This CDR3 contains 19 residues. Germline lookup yields CDR1 SGHTA and CDR2 FQGNSA. CDR3 residues: CASSLGTSGGASPFNEQFF. The DNA of the CDR3 is TGTGCCAGCAGCCTAGGGACTAGCGGGGGGGCCTCCCCTTTCAATGAGCAGTTCTTC.